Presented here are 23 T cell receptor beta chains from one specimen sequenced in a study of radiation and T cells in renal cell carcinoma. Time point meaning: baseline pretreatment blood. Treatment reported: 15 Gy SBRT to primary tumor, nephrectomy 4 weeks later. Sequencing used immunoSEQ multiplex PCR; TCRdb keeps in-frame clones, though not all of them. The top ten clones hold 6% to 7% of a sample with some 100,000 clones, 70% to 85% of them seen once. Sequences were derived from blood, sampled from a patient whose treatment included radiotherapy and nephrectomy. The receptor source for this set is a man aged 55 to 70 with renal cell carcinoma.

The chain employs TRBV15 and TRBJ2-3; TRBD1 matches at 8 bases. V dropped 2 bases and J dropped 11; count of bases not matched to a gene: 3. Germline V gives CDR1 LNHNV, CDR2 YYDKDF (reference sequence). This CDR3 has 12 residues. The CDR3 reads CATSRSGTGQYF. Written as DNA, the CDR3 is TGTGCCACCAGCAGATCCGGGACAGGGCAGTATTTT.

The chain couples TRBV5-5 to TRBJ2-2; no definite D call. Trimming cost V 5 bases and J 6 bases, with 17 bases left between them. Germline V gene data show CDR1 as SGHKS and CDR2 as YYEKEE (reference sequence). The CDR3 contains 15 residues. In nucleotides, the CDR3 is TGTGCCAGCAGTCCGAGGATAGAAGCGTCCGGGGAGCTGTTTTTT. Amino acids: CASSPRIEASGELFF.

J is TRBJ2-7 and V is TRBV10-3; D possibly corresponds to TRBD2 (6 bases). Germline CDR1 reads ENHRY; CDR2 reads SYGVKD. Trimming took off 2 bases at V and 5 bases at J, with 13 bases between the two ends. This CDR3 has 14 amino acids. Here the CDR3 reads CAISEGRESNEQYF. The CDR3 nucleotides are TGTGCCATCAGTGAGGGACGGGAGTCCAACGAGCAGTACTTC.

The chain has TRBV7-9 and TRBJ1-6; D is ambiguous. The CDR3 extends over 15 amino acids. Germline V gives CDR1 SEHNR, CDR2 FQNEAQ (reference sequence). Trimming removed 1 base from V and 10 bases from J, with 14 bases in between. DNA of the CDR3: TGTGCCAGCAGCTTAGTTGACGGCGACGCATCACCCCTCCACTTT. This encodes CASSLVDGDASPLHF.

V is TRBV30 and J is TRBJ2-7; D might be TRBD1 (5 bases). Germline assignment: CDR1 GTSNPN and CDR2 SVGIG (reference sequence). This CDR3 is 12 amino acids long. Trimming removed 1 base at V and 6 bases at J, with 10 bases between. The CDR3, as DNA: TGTGCCTGGAGTGACAGGCGCGGCGAGCAGTACTTC. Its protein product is CAWSDRRGEQYF.

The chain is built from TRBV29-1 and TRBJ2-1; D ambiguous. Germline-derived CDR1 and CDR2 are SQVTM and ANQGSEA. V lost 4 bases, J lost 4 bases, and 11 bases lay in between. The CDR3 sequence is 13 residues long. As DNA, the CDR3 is TGCAGCGTTGCGACCGGGCAGTACAATGAGCAGTTCTTC. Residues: CSVATGQYNEQFF.

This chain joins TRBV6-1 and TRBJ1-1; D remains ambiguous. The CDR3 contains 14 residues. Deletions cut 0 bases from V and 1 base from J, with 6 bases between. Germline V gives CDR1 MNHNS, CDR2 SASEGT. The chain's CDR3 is CASSEAGENTEAFF. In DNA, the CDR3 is TGTGCCAGCAGTGAAGCTGGGGAGAACACTGAAGCTTTCTTT.

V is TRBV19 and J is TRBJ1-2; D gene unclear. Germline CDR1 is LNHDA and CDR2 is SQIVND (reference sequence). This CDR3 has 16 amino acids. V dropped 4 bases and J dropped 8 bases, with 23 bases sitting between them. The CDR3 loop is CASSSGGRDWSSGYTF. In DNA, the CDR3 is TGTGCCAGTAGTAGCGGAGGGAGGGATTGGAGCTCCGGCTACACCTTC.

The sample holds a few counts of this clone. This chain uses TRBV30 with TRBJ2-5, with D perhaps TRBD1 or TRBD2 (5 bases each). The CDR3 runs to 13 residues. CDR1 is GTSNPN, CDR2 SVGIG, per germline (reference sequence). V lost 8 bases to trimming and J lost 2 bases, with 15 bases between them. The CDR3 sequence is CALLGARQETQYF. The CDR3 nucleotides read TGTGCCCTCCTCGGGGCAAGACAAGAGACCCAGTACTTC.

This CDR3 is CAISGTSGYEQYF. The CDR3 DNA is TGTGCCATCAGTGGGACTAGCGGCTACGAGCAGTACTTC. The rearrangement joins TRBV10-3 to TRBJ2-7, with 10 bases lining up with TRBD2. With V trimmed by 4 bases and J by 3 bases, 0 bases remained unmatched. The germline V gene has CDR1 ENHRY and CDR2 SYGVKD. This CDR3 is 13 amino acids long.

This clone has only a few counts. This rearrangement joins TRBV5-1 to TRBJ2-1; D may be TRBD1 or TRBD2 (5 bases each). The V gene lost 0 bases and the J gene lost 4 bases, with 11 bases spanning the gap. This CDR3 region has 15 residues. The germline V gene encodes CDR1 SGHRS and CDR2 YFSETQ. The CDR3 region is CASSLALGVYNEQFF. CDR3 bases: TGCGCCAGCAGCTTGGCCCTGGGGGTATACAATGAGCAGTTCTTC.

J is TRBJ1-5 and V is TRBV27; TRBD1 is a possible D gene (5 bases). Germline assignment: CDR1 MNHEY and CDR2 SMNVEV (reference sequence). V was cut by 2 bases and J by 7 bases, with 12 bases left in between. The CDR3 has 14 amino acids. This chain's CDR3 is CASSLGRGGQPQHF. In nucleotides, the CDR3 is TGTGCCAGCAGTTTAGGGAGGGGCGGGCAGCCCCAGCATTTT.

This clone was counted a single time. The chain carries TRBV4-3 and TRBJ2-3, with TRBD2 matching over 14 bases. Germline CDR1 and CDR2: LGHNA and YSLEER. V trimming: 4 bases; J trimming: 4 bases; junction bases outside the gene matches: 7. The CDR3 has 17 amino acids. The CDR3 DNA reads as TGCGCCAGCAGCCGAGGGACTAGCGGGAGTGGCGCAGATACGCAGTATTTT. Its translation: CASSRGTSGSGADTQYF.

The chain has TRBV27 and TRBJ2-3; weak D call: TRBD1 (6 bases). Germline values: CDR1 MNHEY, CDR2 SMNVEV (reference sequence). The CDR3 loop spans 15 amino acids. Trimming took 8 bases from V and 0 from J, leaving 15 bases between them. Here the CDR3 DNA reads TGTGCCAGCGGCCTACAGGGATCTAGCACAGATACGCAGTATTTT. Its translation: CASGLQGSSTDTQYF.

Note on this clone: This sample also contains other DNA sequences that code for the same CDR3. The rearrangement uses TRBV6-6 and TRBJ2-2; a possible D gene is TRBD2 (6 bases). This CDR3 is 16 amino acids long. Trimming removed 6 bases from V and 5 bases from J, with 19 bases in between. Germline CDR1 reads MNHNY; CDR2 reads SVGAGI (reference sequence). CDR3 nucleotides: TGTGCCAGCAGCCCAGCTATCATCGGGGGAACCGGGGAGCTGTTTTTT. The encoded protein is CASSPAIIGGTGELFF.

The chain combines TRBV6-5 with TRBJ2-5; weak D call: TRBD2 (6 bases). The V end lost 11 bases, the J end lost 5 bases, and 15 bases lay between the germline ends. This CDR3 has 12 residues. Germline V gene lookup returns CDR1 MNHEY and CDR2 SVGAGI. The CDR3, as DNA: TGTGCCTACGGGAGTCCCTGGGAGACCCAGTACTTC. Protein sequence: CAYGSPWETQYF.

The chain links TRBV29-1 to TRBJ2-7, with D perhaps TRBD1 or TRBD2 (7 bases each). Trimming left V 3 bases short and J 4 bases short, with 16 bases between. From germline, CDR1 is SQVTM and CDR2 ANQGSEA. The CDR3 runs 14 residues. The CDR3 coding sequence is TGCAGCGTTGATGGGGAGGGGGCGCCTTACGAGCAGTACTTC. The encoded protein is CSVDGEGAPYEQYF.

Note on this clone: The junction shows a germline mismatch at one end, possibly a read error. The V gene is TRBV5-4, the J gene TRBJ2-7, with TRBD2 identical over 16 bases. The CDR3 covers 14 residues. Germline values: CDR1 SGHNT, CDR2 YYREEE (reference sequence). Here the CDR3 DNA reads TGTGCCAGCAGCCCGGGACTAGCGGGAGGGCCCGTAGACTTC. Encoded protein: CASSPGLAGGPVDF. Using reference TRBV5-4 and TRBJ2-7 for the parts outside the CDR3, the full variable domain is ETGVTQSPTHLIKTRGQQVTLRCSSQSGHNTVSWYQQALGQGPQFIFQYYREEENGRGNFPPRFSGLQFPNYSSELNVNALELDDSALYLCASSPGLAGGPVDFGPGTRLTVT.

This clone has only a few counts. CDR3 protein: CASSLGGKGEQYF. CDR3 nucleotide sequence: TGCGCCAGCAGCTTGGGGGGGAAGGGCGAGCAGTACTTC. The chain couples TRBV5-1 to TRBJ2-7; D tentatively fits TRBD1 or TRBD2 (5 bases each). Trimming shortened V by 0 bases and J by 6 bases, and 10 bases separated the two germline ends. CDR1 SGHRS and CDR2 YFSETQ come from the germline V gene. The CDR3 has 13 residues.

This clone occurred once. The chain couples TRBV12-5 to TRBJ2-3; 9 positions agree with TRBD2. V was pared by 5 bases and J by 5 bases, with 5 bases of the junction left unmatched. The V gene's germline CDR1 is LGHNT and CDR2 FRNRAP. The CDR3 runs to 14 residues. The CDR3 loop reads CASGPGLAGDTQYF. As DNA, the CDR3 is TGTGCTAGTGGTCCGGGACTAGCTGGAGATACGCAGTATTTT.

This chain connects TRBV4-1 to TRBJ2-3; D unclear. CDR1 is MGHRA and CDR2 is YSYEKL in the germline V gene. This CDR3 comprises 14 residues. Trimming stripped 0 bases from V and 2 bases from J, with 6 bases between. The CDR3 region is CASSQDSTTDTQYF. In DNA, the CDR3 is TGCGCCAGCAGCCAAGACAGTACCACAGATACGCAGTATTTT.

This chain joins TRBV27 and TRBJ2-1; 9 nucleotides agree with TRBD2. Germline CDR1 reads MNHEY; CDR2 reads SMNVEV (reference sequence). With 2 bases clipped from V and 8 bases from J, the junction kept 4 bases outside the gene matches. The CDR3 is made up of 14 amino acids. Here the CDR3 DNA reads TGTGCCAGCAGTTTAATTTCTAGCGGGGATGAGCAGTTCTTC. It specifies CASSLISSGDEQFF.

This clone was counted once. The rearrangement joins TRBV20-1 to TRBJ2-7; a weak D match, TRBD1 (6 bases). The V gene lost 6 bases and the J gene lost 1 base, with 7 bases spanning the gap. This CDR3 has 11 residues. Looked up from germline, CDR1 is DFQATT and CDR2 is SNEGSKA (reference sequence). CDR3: CSAGASYEQYF. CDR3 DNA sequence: TGCAGTGCGGGGGCTTCCTACGAGCAGTACTTC.